This T cell receptor (beta chain) originates from a study of glioma-infiltrating T cells listed by TCRdb under 2016. Concerning the study at large: Sequencing of TCR alpha- and beta-chain repertoires was performed on glioma tissue, on non-neoplastic brain tissue, and on matched peripheral blood mononuclear cells. The paired cohort was made up of three low-grade glioma patients, several primary glioblastoma patients and three non-glioma patients who contributed non-neoplastic brain tissue. To gauge divergence between tissue and blood T-cell populations, every tissue-infiltrating repertoire was compared against the peripheral blood repertoire from the same patient. The study at large found these results: Very few CDR3 sequences were found to be shared between tissue and blood, and this scarcity was attributed to high CDR3 diversity and limited sampling. VJ-independent divergence between tissue and blood was lower than expected in non-neoplastic patients but higher than expected in all gliomas, particularly low-grade gliomas. Group comparisons rested on small numbers: three non-neoplastic, three low-grade glioma and under ten glioblastoma patients.

A remark on this clonotype: The antigen this receptor binds is unknown. A read error may explain this, as a much larger clone is one base away.

The iRepertoire nested amplicon-rescue multiplex PCR (arm-PCR) platform was used to amplify TCR alpha and beta CDR3 regions from RNA. The input for one-step reverse transcription and amplification was about 85-400 ng of either tissue mRNA or PBMC total RNA. Following bead purification, Illumina adapters were added by a secondary multiplex PCR, and libraries between 200 and 400 bp were gel-purified. Internal 6-nucleotide barcodes were carried by the libraries and were used for demultiplexing. The libraries were sequenced on an Illumina MiSeq using 2x220 or 2x250 nucleotide paired-end reads. The authors' pipeline ran thus. Paired reads were merged with FLASH 1.2.11 and aligned to the GRCh37 human genome with BWA-MEM before extracting TRA and TRB reads. For V and J assignment, an IMGT-derived reference of cassette sequences and CDR3 motifs that included pseudogenes was used. Reads were translated in three frames, and productive CDR3s were defined by a C…FGXG motif without stop codons. Clonotypes were defined as unique combinations of V-J cassette pair and CDR3 amino acid sequence. Reads were filtered by Hamming distance, thresholded by each sample's sequence error rate in mapped regions. TCRdb trimmed the raw reads at Q25, called clones with MiXCR and kept productive beta chains. A single entry per CDR3 protein holds the most common genes and DNA from its merged rows. The V and J calls were not made by the authors but by TCRdb's processing. Recorded for this sample are around 190,000 distinct CDR3 sequences; approximately 30% of them occurred a single time. About 19% of the sample is in the top ten clones.

V is pared back by 5 bases and J by 1 base, with 6 bases lying between the germline termini. The CDR3, cysteine through phenylalanine, is 13 amino acids long. Only the CDR3 part of the read is kept: 39 bases, read in frame from the first base. Via the germline V gene, CDR1 is MNHEY and CDR2 SVGAGI. The chain links TRBV6-5 with TRBJ1-5, with an unclear D gene assignment. Sequenced sample: glioma tissue, nonneoplastic brain tissue, or PBMCs (not recorded which). The receptor comes from a human donor with low-grade glioma or glioblastoma, undergoing nonglioma brain surgery, or in good health (not recorded which). Here the CDR3 is given as CASSEASNQPQHF. The DNA is as follows: TGTGCCAGCAGTGAGGCCAGCAATCAGCCCCAGCATTTT.